A single sample gave rise to the 11 T cell receptor beta chains below, sequenced in a study of cytomegalovirus exposure and HLA in healthy donors. In the PCR, 60 Vbeta and 13 Jbeta primers were used. Clones were read by immunoSEQ multiplex PCR, and TCRdb kept only the in-frame ones, dropping some. This listing includes around 76,000 clones. The sample consisted of PBMCs. These receptors all come from a man between 40 and 49 years old in good health and CMV-seronegative.

The chain links TRBV11-2 to TRBJ1-1, with 7 bases lining up with TRBD1. Trimming cost V 0 bases and J 8 bases; bases outside gene matches: 3. The germline gives CDR1 SGHAT, CDR2 FQNNGV. The CDR3 has 13 amino acids. CDR3 DNA sequence: TGTGCCAGCAGCTTAGAGAAGGGACAGGAAGCTTTCTTT. Protein: CASSLEKGQEAFF.

About this clone: One end of the junction fails to match germline, which may point to a read error. J is TRBJ2-7 and V is TRBV28; 9 bases map to TRBD2. Germline V gives CDR1 MDHEN, CDR2 SYDVKM. CDR3 length: 13 amino acids. CDR3 amino acids: CASTTSGGLNVLF. As DNA, the CDR3 is TGTGCCAGCACGACTAGCGGCGGATTAAACGTACTCTTC.

The V and J genes are TRBV28 and TRBJ1-1, with D tentatively TRBD1 (5 bases). V was trimmed by 3 bases and J by 4 bases, leaving 9 bases between them. This CDR3 has 13 residues. Germline CDR1 MDHEN, CDR2 SYDVKM. The DNA for the CDR3 is TGTGCCAGCAGTTTGAGGGGAGGCACTGAAGCTTTCTTT. This encodes CASSLRGGTEAFF.

The chain is built from TRBV20-1 and TRBJ2-5; D unresolved. TRBJ2-7 matches the DNA end more closely, so the J call is doubtful. Looked up from germline, CDR1 is DFQATT and CDR2 is SNEGSKA (reference sequence). The CDR3 has 11 residues. CDR3: CSPTNNYEQYF. CDR3 bases: TGCAGTCCCACTAACAATTACGAGCAGTACTTC.

V is TRBV19 and J is TRBJ1-6; TRBD1 might be the D (6 bases). The CDR3 loop spans 14 amino acids. The V end was cut by 7 bases, the J end by 7 bases, with 14 bases between. Germline V CDR1 and CDR2: LNHDA, SQIVND (reference sequence). The CDR3 bases are TGTGCCAGTAATGGGGGGGCGCGAAATTCACCCCTCCACTTT. Residues: CASNGGARNSPLHF.

The gene calls are TRBV28 and TRBJ2-7; D perhaps matches TRBD1 (6 bases). The CDR3 sequence is 13 residues long. With 7 bases removed from V and 2 bases from J, the gap between germline ends came to 12 bases. Germline assignment: CDR1 MDHEN and CDR2 SYDVKM. As DNA, the CDR3 is TGTGCCAGCACCCTGACAGGAGCCTACGAGCAGTACTTC. Translating it yields CASTLTGAYEQYF.

The chain recombines TRBV6-5 with TRBJ2-7, with D perhaps matching TRBD1 (6 bases). The CDR3 length is 14 residues. Germline loops: CDR1 MNHEY, CDR2 SVGAGI. V dropped 0 bases and J dropped 2 bases, with 8 bases sitting between them. Here the CDR3 reads CASSYSRGAYEQYF. The CDR3 DNA sequence: TGTGCCAGCAGTTACTCCAGGGGAGCCTACGAGCAGTACTTC.

The rearrangement joins TRBV2 to TRBJ2-5, with D possibly being TRBD2 (5 bases). The last part of the DNA fits TRBJ2-7 better; the J call may be wrong. Germline V CDR1 and CDR2: SNHLY, FYNNEI. The CDR3 covers 16 residues. The CDR3 sequence: CASSEIWEMMAYEQYF. The CDR3 DNA reads as TGTGCCAGCAGTGAGATCTGGGAGATGATGGCCTACGAGCAGTACTTC.

The CDR3 loop reads CAIRRQGTNTEAFF. For the CDR3, the DNA is TGTGCCATCAGGCGACAGGGGACGAACACTGAAGCTTTCTTT. This rearrangement joins TRBV10-3 to TRBJ1-1, with 8 nucleotides matching TRBD1. The CDR3 totals 14 residues. The V and J ends lost 6 bases and 1 base, in that order; junction bases with no gene match: 4. Germline-derived CDR1 and CDR2 are ENHRY and SYGVKD.

The J gene is TRBJ2-1, the V gene TRBV6-1; 13 bases are a match to TRBD2. Germline V CDR1 and CDR2: MNHNS, SASEGT. V trimming: 3 bases; J trimming: 5 bases; junction bases outside the gene matches: 7. This CDR3 region has 17 residues. In nucleotides, the CDR3 is TGTGCCAGCAGTGACGGACTAGCGGGAGTATGGGACAATGAGCAGTTCTTC. It specifies CASSDGLAGVWDNEQFF.

The chain combines TRBV7-9 with TRBJ2-7; tentative D call: TRBD2 (7 bases). V was trimmed by 5 bases and J by 4 bases, leaving 15 bases between them. The CDR3 is made up of 14 amino acids. Germline CDR1 SEHNR, CDR2 FQNEAQ (reference sequence). The CDR3 reads CASSPRKGGYEQYF. CDR3 DNA: TGTGCCAGCAGCCCTCGGAAGGGGGGGTACGAGCAGTACTTC.